One TCR beta chain is described in this entry. Its antigen is unknown. The CDR3 length is 11 residues. V was pared by 5 bases and J by 4 bases, with 5 bases between. From germline, CDR1 is MDHEN and CDR2 SYDVKM. These data are taken from a study of T cell responses to AZD1222 COVID-19 vaccine. Points from the study as a whole: After two AZD1222 doses, spike-specific TCR breadth and depth rose versus day 0. Donors were chiefly white British, with a greater number of females, and clonal diversity was perhaps underestimated.

The table came from immunoSEQ multiplex PCR; TCRdb's copy has only in-frame clones and leaves some out. This table holds about 140,000 clones, roughly 91% found once. Sample: peripheral blood, taken on day 0 of AZD1222 vaccination. The clonotype originates from an adult in good health. The chain has TRBV28 and TRBJ1-2; unclear D gene. The CDR3: CASSARYGYTF. The CDR3 DNA reads as TGTGCCAGCAGTGCACGCTATGGCTACACCTTC.